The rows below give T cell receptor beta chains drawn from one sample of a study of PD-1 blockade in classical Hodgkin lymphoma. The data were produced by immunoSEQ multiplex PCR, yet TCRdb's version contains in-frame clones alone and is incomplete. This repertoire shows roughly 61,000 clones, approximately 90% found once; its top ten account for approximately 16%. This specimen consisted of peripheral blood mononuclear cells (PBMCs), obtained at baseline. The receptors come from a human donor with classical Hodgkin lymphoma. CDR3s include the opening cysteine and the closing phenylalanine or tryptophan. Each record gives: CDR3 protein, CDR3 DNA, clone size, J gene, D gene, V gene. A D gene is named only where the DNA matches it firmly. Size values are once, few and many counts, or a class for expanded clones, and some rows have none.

CASSDKWEGVGELFF TGTGCCAGCAGTGATAAGTGGGAAGGCGTCGGGGAGCTGTTTTTT NA TRBJ2-2 NA TRBV2
CASQARDGSQPQHF TGTGCCAGCCAGGCCAGGGATGGGTCGCAGCCCCAGCATTTT once TRBJ1-5 NA TRBV6-5
CASSVRESLTYEQYF TGTGCCAGCAGTGTCAGAGAGTCACTGACCTACGAGCAGTACTTC NA TRBJ2-7 NA TRBV6-1
CASRGTGGSTEAFF TGTGCCAGTAGAGGGACAGGGGGTTCCACTGAAGCTTTCTTT NA TRBJ1-1 TRBD1 TRBV19
CASSPRALNTEAFF TGTGCCAGCAGCCCCAGGGCCCTGAACACTGAAGCTTTCTTT NA TRBJ1-1 NA TRBV25-1
CATRYIWGARETQYF TGTGCCACCAGATATATTTGGGGGGCGCGGGAGACCCAGTACTTC NA TRBJ2-5 NA TRBV15
CASSPVPRLVVGANVLTF TGCGCCAGCAGCCCCGTTCCCCGATTGGTAGTGGGGGCCAACGTCCTGACTTTC NA TRBJ2-6 NA TRBV4-1
CASSLEGGGNEQFF TGTGCCAGCAGCTTAGAGGGCGGGGGGAATGAGCAGTTCTTC NA TRBJ2-1 TRBD2 TRBV11-2
CASSDRTFNPNTEAFF TGTGCCAGCTCCGACAGGACCTTTAATCCGAACACTGAAGCTTTCTTT NA TRBJ1-1 NA TRBV18
CAWTQGWHTEAFF TGTGCCTGGACACAGGGGTGGCACACTGAAGCTTTCTTT NA TRBJ1-1 TRBD1 TRBV30
CASSPRDRGGTEAFF TGTGCCAGCAGCCCCCGGGACAGGGGAGGAACTGAAGCTTTCTTT NA TRBJ1-1 TRBD1 TRBV7-8
CASSHTGPPEGEQYF TGCGCCAGCAGCCACACCGGACCCCCCGAGGGTGAGCAGTACTTC once TRBJ2-7 NA TRBV4-1
CASSLQGVLGYEQYF TGTGCCAGCAGTTTACAAGGGGTCCTGGGCTACGAGCAGTACTTC NA TRBJ2-7 NA TRBV27
CASGPPRGVIGELFF TGTGCTAGTGGCCCCCCCCGCGGAGTGATCGGGGAGCTGTTTTTT NA TRBJ2-2 NA TRBV12-5
CASSLGDGGAVETQYF TGTGCCAGCAGCTTAGGAGACGGGGGGGCGGTAGAGACCCAGTACTTC NA TRBJ2-5 TRBD2 TRBV11-1
CASSLREAFF TGTGCCAGCAGCTTGCGTGAAGCTTTCTTT NA TRBJ1-1 NA TRBV7-2
CASSEGVGEAFF TGTGCCAGCAGTGAGGGCGTAGGGGAAGCTTTCTTT NA TRBJ1-1 NA TRBV6-6
CASEGRGSNQPQHF TGTGCCAGTGAGGGGAGAGGTAGCAATCAGCCCCAGCATTTT NA TRBJ1-5 NA TRBV19
CASSSGDLYEQYF TGTGCCAGCAGCTCCGGCGACCTCTACGAGCAGTACTTC NA TRBJ2-7 NA TRBV7-9
CASSYSSSEGYYGYTF TGTGCCAGCAGTTACTCGAGTTCGGAGGGATACTATGGCTACACCTTC NA TRBJ1-2 NA TRBV6-5